This T cell receptor beta chain was profiled in a study of PD-1 blockade in classical Hodgkin lymphoma. Findings of the study overall: Any patient who commenced nivolumab under 1 year after ASCT was excluded. Baseline TCR diversity was reportedly lower in newly diagnosed patients than healthy donors. TCR diversity in CD4+, not CD8+, cells rose significantly by C4D1.

Time point in this sample: cycle 4 day 1 (C4D1), after more than five weeks of nivolumab. Each patient experienced a relapse that followed autologous stem cell transplantation, and brentuximab vedotin exposure varied. Patients reached a best response of complete response, partial response or progressive disease. Notes on this clone: Antigen unknown.

Data came from immunoSEQ multiplex PCR; TCRdb stores just in-frame clones and leaves some out. The sample holds 23,000 or so clones, roughly 85% seen once. Germline CDR1 is LNHDA and CDR2 is SQIVND (reference sequence). The CDR3 is 13 amino acids. V gave up 4 bases and J gave up 1 base, with 5 bases separating them. This receptor was taken from a human donor with classical Hodgkin lymphoma. This chain joins TRBV19 and TRBJ2-4, with D unclear. Sample: peripheral blood mononuclear cells (PBMCs), taken before the fourth cycle of nivolumab. CDR3 coding DNA: TGTGCCAGTAGTAGGCCCGCCAAAAACATTCAGTACTTC. Translated: CASSRPAKNIQYF.